This T cell receptor beta chain comes out of a study of T-cell reconstitution after alpha-beta-depleted transplantation in children. Note on this clonotype: Its specificity is unknown.

Unique molecular identifiers were incorporated when the TCRbeta library was constructed. TCRdb reprocessed the PCR reads via MiXCR and lists one record per CDR3 protein. The profile shows about 900,000 distinct CDR3 sequences, about 30% of them singletons. Study-wide findings and caveats: Several hundred expanded graft clones reportedly gave rise to the alpha-beta T cells present about two months after transplant. Counts and diversity of T cells one year after transplant came mostly from newly produced T cells.

The CDR3 extends over 16 amino acids. Trimming stripped 2 bases from V and 1 base from J, with 11 bases between. CDR1 MNHNS and CDR2 SASEGT come from the germline V gene. The sequencing used PBMCs, mostly from graft donor cells, collected 360 days after TCRalphabeta/CD19-depleted stem cell transplant. The receptor was derived from a boy younger than two who had a stem cell transplant for SCID, so the T cells may come from the graft donor. This chain connects TRBV6-1 to TRBJ1-4, with D possibly TRBD1 on 6 matching bases. The CDR3 DNA is TGTGCCAGCAGTGAAAGGCCGGGACAAACTAATGAAAAACTGTTTTTT. Amino acid sequence: CASSERPGQTNEKLFF.